Presented here are 9 T cell receptor beta chains from one specimen sequenced in a study of blood T cell repertoires in COVID-19. Data came from immunoSEQ multiplex PCR; TCRdb stores just in-frame clones and leaves some out. The table shows about 110,000 clones, with about three quarters occurring only once. Source material: peripheral blood. The receptors come from an elderly man with acute or convalescent COVID-19.

The V call is TRBV24-1, the J call TRBJ1-2; a possible D gene is TRBD1 (6 bases). Germline CDR1 is KGHDR and CDR2 is SFDVKD. The CDR3 spans 12 residues. V was clipped by 4 bases and J by 7 bases, with 9 bases between them. The CDR3 protein is CATSEGARGYTF. CDR3 bases: TGTGCCACCAGTGAGGGGGCGCGTGGCTACACCTTC.

This chain uses TRBV12-3 or TRBV12-4 with TRBJ2-4, with a possible D match to TRBD2 (5 bases). V was cut by 3 bases and J by 5 bases, with 8 bases left in between. The CDR3 extends over 13 amino acids. This CDR3 reads CASSFSGENIQYF. As DNA, the CDR3 is TGTGCCAGCAGTTTTTCCGGGGAAAACATTCAGTACTTC.

The rearrangement joins TRBV18 to TRBJ2-7; 9 bases map to TRBD2. J lost 6 bases, V lost 2 bases, and 5 bases had no gene match. This CDR3 region has 14 residues. Germline-derived CDR1 and CDR2 are KGHSH and LQKENI. CDR3: CASSPGNSGSEQYF. The CDR3, as DNA: TGTGCCAGCTCACCAGGTAATAGCGGGAGCGAGCAGTACTTC. Looking up the rest from reference TRBV18 and TRBJ2-7 gives the full variable domain: NAGVMQNPRHLVRRRGQEARLRCSPMKGHSHVYWYRQLPEEGLKFMVYLQKENIIDESGMPKERFSAEFPKEGPSILRIQQVVRGDSAAYFCASSPGNSGSEQYFGPGTRLTVT.

This clone has more than one count but fewer than ten. The rearrangement uses TRBV14 and TRBJ2-7; 8 bases match TRBD1. J was trimmed by 1 base and V by 2 bases; bases with no gene match: 1. CDR1 and CDR2 from the germline V gene are SGHDN and FVKESK. The CDR3 has 14 amino acids. CDR3 sequence reads: CASSQWTGSYEQYF. CDR3 nucleotide sequence: TGTGCCAGCAGCCAATGGACAGGGTCCTACGAGCAGTACTTC.

This clone was picked up one time. The rearrangement uses TRBV25-1 and TRBJ2-1, with 9 bases aligning to TRBD1. After removal of 10 bases from V and 8 bases from J, the junction contained 12 bases not matched to a gene. CDR1 MGHDK and CDR2 SYGVNS come from the germline V gene. This CDR3 is built from 14 residues. Here the CDR3 DNA reads TGTGCCACCCGCGGAGGACAGGGGATCCATGAGCAGTTCTTC. This sequence encodes CATRGGQGIHEQFF.

V and J are TRBV7-2 and TRBJ1-6; perhaps TRBD1 as D (6 bases). The CDR3 totals 14 residues. With 4 bases removed from V and 12 bases from J, the gap between germline ends came to 16 bases. The germline CDR1 and CDR2 sequences are SGHTA and FQGNSA. CDR3 sequence reads: CASSSPGQAGPLHF. The CDR3 nucleotides are TGTGCCAGCAGCTCTCCGGGACAAGCTGGACCCCTCCACTTT.

This clone was seen just once. The chain carries TRBV18 and TRBJ1-5; 9 bases agree with TRBD1. This CDR3 contains 15 residues. Per the germline V gene, CDR1 is KGHSH and CDR2 is LQKENI. V lost 6 bases, J lost 4 bases, and 7 bases stayed unmatched. CDR3 sequence: CASSQAGQGNQPQHF. CDR3 nucleotides: TGTGCCAGCTCGCAGGCCGGACAGGGGAATCAGCCCCAGCATTTT.

The V gene is TRBV9, the J gene TRBJ2-7; D ambiguous. CDR1 SGDLS and CDR2 YYNGEE come from the germline V gene. Deletions cut 0 bases from V and 2 bases from J, with 9 bases between. This CDR3 comprises 14 residues. CDR3: CASSVDHSTYEQYF. The CDR3 nucleotides are TGTGCCAGCAGCGTAGATCATAGTACCTACGAGCAGTACTTC.

The V and J genes are TRBV5-1 and TRBJ1-4; TRBD1 matches 12 bases. V lost 4 bases to trimming and J lost 5 bases; unmatched junction nucleotides: 6. Looked up from germline, CDR1 is SGHRS and CDR2 is YFSETQ. This CDR3 contains 16 residues. CDR3 region: CASSTGQGAENEKLFF. CDR3 nucleotides: TGCGCCAGCAGCACGGGACAGGGGGCCGAAAATGAAAAACTGTTTTTT.